Each of the 5 T cell receptor beta chains below was sequenced from the same sample in a study of technical replicates of blood from several donors. Clones were sequenced by immunoSEQ multiplex PCR, and TCRdb holds only the in-frame ones, with some missing. This sample carries 76,000 or so clones, 65% to 90% of them seen once, and the ten largest clones take approximately 5%. The specimen sequenced was PBMCs. The receptors were sampled from a human donor in good health. Some clones in this sample may be carry-over from other donors' samples.

The V call is TRBV9, the J call TRBJ2-5; the match to TRBD1 covers 11 bases. Germline V gene data show CDR1 as SGDLS and CDR2 as YYNGEE. This CDR3 is built from 15 residues. V shed 3 bases and J 5 bases; nucleotides not matched to a gene: 6. CDR3 coding DNA: TGTGCCAGCAGCGCAACGGGACAGGGGGTTGAGACCCAGTACTTC. Its protein is CASSATGQGVETQYF.

This clone was detected once. The J gene is TRBJ2-7, the V gene TRBV20-1; D not resolved. The V gene lost 0 bases and the J gene lost 2 bases, with 2 bases spanning the gap. The V gene's germline CDR1 is DFQATT and CDR2 SNEGSKA (reference sequence). CDR3 size: 11 residues. The CDR3 DNA is TGCAGTGCTAGAGATACCTACGAGCAGTACTTC. This translates into CSARDTYEQYF.

The CDR3 bases are TGTGCCAGCAGCTTAAATCCTCCCACGACAGACTACGAGCAGTACTTC. Residues: CASSLNPPTTDYEQYF. The chain uses TRBV7-2 and TRBJ2-7, with a tentative D call TRBD1 (5 bases). The germline CDR1 and CDR2 sequences are SGHTA and FQGNSA. The length of the CDR3 is 16 residues. The V and J ends lost 2 bases and 3 bases respectively, with 17 bases between them.

The chain recombines TRBV18 with TRBJ1-2, with 9 bases that match TRBD1. The CDR3 sequence is 14 residues long. Germline CDR1 KGHSH, CDR2 LQKENI. J was trimmed by 4 bases and V by 4 bases; bases with no gene match: 4. CDR3 residues: CASSRDRVAYGYTF. The CDR3 DNA follows: TGTGCCAGCTCACGGGACAGGGTAGCCTATGGCTACACCTTC.

V is TRBV7-9 and J is TRBJ1-1, with a possible D match to TRBD1 (6 bases). V was pared by 5 bases and J by 1 base, with 20 bases between. Germline V gives CDR1 SEHNR, CDR2 FQNEAQ (reference sequence). CDR3 size: 17 residues. The CDR3 protein is CASSPDPPRDKNTEAFF. CDR3 DNA: TGTGCCAGCAGCCCGGACCCGCCACGGGACAAGAACACTGAAGCTTTCTTT.